The 18 T cell receptor beta chains reported below all come from one sample, sequenced in a study of T cells in women clearing cervical HPV infection. The protocol was immunoSEQ multiplex PCR, while the TCRdb copy is restricted to in-frame clones and leaves out a portion. Here the sample table reports about 31,000 clones. The specimen sequenced was blood buffy coat. These TCRs come from a woman aged 18-69 years with a cervical HPV16 infection that either progressed to CIN3+ or cleared (not recorded which).

Remarks on this clone: The read finishes 3 residues shy of the CDR3 end, and the germline J gene is used to complete it. The chain recombines TRBV30 with TRBJ1-2; D might be TRBD1 (5 bases). Germline CDR1 and CDR2: GTSNPN and SVGIG (reference sequence). This CDR3 contains 15 residues. The sequenced CDR3 bases are TGTGCCTGGAGTGTACCCGGGACTAGGGGCGACGAC. Translation gives CAWSVPGTRGDD. The whole CDR3 is CAWSVPGTRGDDYTF.

About this clone: With the read ending 3 residues before the CDR3 end, the germline J gene is used to fill in that end. This sequence joins TRBV29-1 and TRBJ1-2; D remains unclear. The CDR3 extends over 13 amino acids. Trimming stripped 0 bases from V and 3 bases from J, with 8 bases between. Germline V CDR1 and CDR2: SQVTM, ANQGSEA. CDR3 DNA (partial): TGCAGCGTTGAAGATGGCCGGGACTATGGC. It codes for CSVEDGRDYG. The full CDR3 sequence reads CSVEDGRDYGYTF.

Worth noting for this clone: The read terminates 3 residues ahead of where the CDR3 ends, so the germline J gene completes it. This chain joins TRBV6-2 or TRBV6-3 and TRBJ1-2, with 7 nucleotides matching TRBD1. This CDR3 is built from 13 residues. Germline CDR1 reads MNHEY; CDR2 reads SVGEGT. The CDR3 bases that were read are TGTGCCAGCAGAAAGGGACAGATCTACGAC. It codes for CASRKGQIYD. In full, the CDR3 is CASRKGQIYDYTF.

About this clone: The CDR3 goes on 3 residues after the read ends, and that part is filled in from the germline J gene. The V gene is TRBV7-3, the J gene TRBJ2-1, with D maybe TRBD1 (6 bases). The CDR3 sequence is 13 residues long. Between the trimmed V and J ends, which lost 11 bases and 7 bases, there was a span of 18 bases. Germline loops: CDR1 SGHTA, CDR2 FQGTGA. CDR3 bases read: TGTGCCCAGCCCCCCCGGGACAAAAATGAG. Its translation is CAQPPRDKNE. The entire CDR3 reads CAQPPRDKNEQFF. The whole variable domain, filled in from reference TRBV7-3 and TRBJ2-1, reads GAGVSQTPSNKVTEKGKYVELRCDPISGHTALYWYRQSLGQGPEFLIYFQGTGAADDSGLPNDRFFAVRPEGSVSTLKIQRTERGDSAVYLCAQPPRDKNEQFFGPGTRLTVL.

As concerns this clone: The read terminates 3 residues before the CDR3 end, so the remaining end is supplied by the germline J gene. The chain combines TRBV5-1 with TRBJ1-1; D is unresolved. The CDR3 is 15 residues long. CDR1 SGHRS and CDR2 YFSETQ come from the germline V gene. V lost 0 bases and J lost 7, with 16 bases in between. CDR3 amino acids: CASSLAEVGPNEAFF. Partial CDR3 DNA: TGCGCCAGCAGCTTGGCTGAGGTGGGCCCCAATGAA.

Note on this clone: At one end the junction does not follow the germline gene, possibly because of a read error. The read comes to an end 3 residues before the CDR3 does, leaving the germline J gene to fill in the end. The chain is built from TRBV10-3 and TRBJ1-2; D unclear. The CDR3 is 13 amino acids. Per germline, CDR1 ENHRY and CDR2 SYGVKD. Partial CDR3 DNA: TGTGCCATCAACGAGAAAGAGAACTATGGG. It codes for CAINEKENYG. The complete CDR3 sequence is CAINEKENYGYTF.

On this clone: The read ends 3 residues shy of where the CDR3 ends; the end is completed using the germline J gene. The chain combines TRBV18 with TRBJ1-2, with D perhaps TRBD1 (6 bases). V shed 2 bases and J shed 4 bases, with 14 bases lying between them. CDR3 size: 15 residues. Germline loops: CDR1 KGHSH, CDR2 LQKENI. Here the CDR3 reads CASSPVQGGGYGYTF. The sequenced part of the CDR3 DNA is TGTGCCAGCTCACCAGTCCAGGGAGGGGGCTATGGC.

CDR3 bases read: TGCGCCAGCAGCTTGGACAGACAAGAGACC. It yields the protein CASSLDRQET. The full CDR3 protein reads CASSLDRQETYTF. The V gene is TRBV5-1, the J gene TRBJ1-2; D is ambiguous. The read is 3 residues too short to cover the CDR3 end, so that end is filled in from the germline J gene. The CDR3 has 13 amino acids. Germline assignment: CDR1 SGHRS and CDR2 YFSETQ.

Worth noting for this clone: The observed sequence ends 3 residues before the CDR3 terminus, with the missing tail filled in from the germline J gene. V gene TRBV6-2 or TRBV6-3 combines with J gene TRBJ2-7; 7 bases are shared with TRBD1. The germline CDR1 and CDR2 sequences are MNHEY and SVGEGT. This CDR3 is built from 15 residues. After removal of 0 bases from V and 2 bases from J, the junction contained 4 bases not matched to a gene. Partial CDR3 DNA: TGTGCCAGCAGTTACTCCCACGGGACAGCCTACGAG. Translated: CASSYSHGTAYE. The whole CDR3 reads CASSYSHGTAYEQYF.

On this clone: The DNA ends 3 residues before the CDR3 does, and the rest of the CDR3 is filled in from the germline J gene. This chain joins TRBV4-2 and TRBJ2-2; 9 bases match TRBD2. V dropped 4 bases and J dropped 4; count of bases not matched to a gene: 13. This CDR3 is 18 amino acids long. The germline V gene has CDR1 LGHNA and CDR2 YNFKEQ. The chain's CDR3 is CASSPRGGAGVGTGELFF. CDR3 DNA, as far as it was read: TGTGCCAGCAGCCCCCGCGGGGGGGCGGGAGTCGGCACCGGGGAG.

Details on this clone: The CDR3 is cut off 3 residues early in the read; its end comes from the germline J gene. This chain uses TRBV5-6 with TRBJ2-2; D possibly corresponds to TRBD2 (6 bases). CDR3 length: 12 amino acids. The germline V gene encodes CDR1 SGHDT and CDR2 YYEEEE. CDR3 loop: CASSLVGGRLFF. The CDR3 bases that were read are TGTGCCAGCAGCTTGGTTGGAGGGCGG.

Turning to this clone: The CDR3 extends 3 residues past the end of the read, so its final part is completed from the germline J gene. V gene TRBV7-2 combines with J gene TRBJ1-2; D is unresolved. Germline V gives CDR1 SGHTA, CDR2 FQGNSA. This CDR3 has 14 residues. The covered CDR3 bases are TGTGCCAGCAGCTTAGTCTTAGCTATGGATACC. As protein: CASSLVLAMDT. The full CDR3 sequence reads CASSLVLAMDTYTF.

For this clone: The read gets to within 3 residues of the CDR3 end, and the germline J gene fills in the rest. This sequence joins TRBV28 and TRBJ2-3; 13 nucleotides match TRBD2. V gave up 6 bases and J gave up 3 bases; unmatched junction bases: 3. From germline, CDR1 is MDHEN and CDR2 SYDVKM. This CDR3 is built from 15 residues. CDR3 bases read: TGTGCCAGCAGCCTGACTAGCGGGAGGACAGATACG. This sequence encodes CASSLTSGRTDT. The complete CDR3 reads CASSLTSGRTDTQYF.

A note on this clone: From the germline J gene comes the end of the CDR3, since the read stops 3 residues before it. The sample has other DNA sequences that encode this CDR3 too. This sequence joins TRBV30 and TRBJ1-3, with D possibly matching TRBD1 (5 bases). The CDR3 is 15 amino acids. V was trimmed by 6 bases and J by 0 bases, leaving 15 bases between them. Germline V gene sequence: CDR1 GTSNPN, CDR2 SVGIG (reference sequence). The CDR3 bases that were read are TGTGCCTGCACCAAAGACAGCTTCTCTGGAAACACC. It translates to CACTKDSFSGNT. The entire CDR3 sequence reads CACTKDSFSGNTIYF.

As regards this clone: The read gets to within 3 residues of the CDR3 end, and the germline J gene fills in the rest. The chain has TRBV5-4 and TRBJ1-4, with TRBD1 as a possible D gene (5 bases). Germline V lookup: CDR1 SGHNT, CDR2 YYREEE (reference sequence). CDR3 length equals 15 residues. CDR3 amino acids: CASSLPGLAGEGLFF. CDR3 DNA (partial): TGTGCCAGCAGCCTCCCGGGACTAGCGGGCGAGGGA.

Remarks on this clone: Sequencing ends 3 residues short of the CDR3 end; the germline J gene provides the rest. The chain is built from TRBV20-1 and TRBJ1-2, with TRBD1 identical over 8 bases. Germline V gene lookup returns CDR1 DFQATT and CDR2 SNEGSKA (reference sequence). The CDR3 length is 14 residues. Trimming at V came to 3 bases and at J to 1 base, leaving 4 bases not matched to a gene. The sequenced part of the CDR3 DNA is TGCAGTGCTAGCCCACAGGGGGTTAACTATGGC. This gives the protein CSASPQGVNYG. The CDR3 in full is CSASPQGVNYGYTF.

In regard to this clone: Coverage ceases 3 residues before the CDR3 finishes, and the germline J gene fills in the end. The chain has TRBV7-9 and TRBJ1-2, with D unresolved. Germline assignment: CDR1 SEHNR and CDR2 FQNEAQ (reference sequence). The CDR3 length is 13 residues. The DNA read from the CDR3 is TGTGCCAGCAGCCAGCCCCTCACAGAGACC. Translating it yields CASSQPLTET. The whole CDR3 sequence reads CASSQPLTETYTF.

As concerns this clone: The CDR3 is cut off 3 residues early in the read; its end comes from the germline J gene. Other DNA sequences from this sample encode an identical CDR3 as well. The chain has TRBV5-1 and TRBJ1-3; D unclear. The CDR3 covers 16 residues. The germline CDR1 and CDR2 sequences are SGHRS and YFSETQ. The V and J ends lost 3 bases and 2 bases respectively, with 15 bases between them. The sequenced CDR3 bases are TGCGCCAGCAGCTCCCGACCCGTGGGCCCTGGAAACACC. Protein: CASSSRPVGPGNT. Given in full, the CDR3 is CASSSRPVGPGNTIYF.